The rows below give T cell receptor beta chains drawn from one sample of a study of blood T cell repertoires in COVID-19. Here immunoSEQ multiplex PCR was the method, and the copy in TCRdb shows in-frame clones only, minus some. Altogether 300,000 to 450,000 clones are present, around 87% being singletons, with the ten largest covering about 1%. The sample consisted of PBMCs or T cells enriched from blood (not recorded which). These receptor sequences come from a young man who had recovered from COVID-19. Each CDR3 is given with its conserved first and last residue. Fields, in order: V gene, CDR3 protein.

>TRBV19
CATRKGATDEQYF
>TRBV19
CASSIAGAYNEQFF
>TRBV7-9
CASSPRYLADEQFF
>TRBV5-6
CASSTTDTQYF
>TRBV4-1
CASSRLTAFNEKLFF
>TRBV28
CASISAASGMRYNEQFF
>TRBV10-2
CASSEAPPGLATQPQHF
>TRBV28
CASSTPTRGNQPQHF
>TRBV12-3/TRBV12-4
CASKGANAEAFF
>TRBV3-1/TRBV3-2
CASSQEEQGNSGYTF
>TRBV2
CASSVSGNQPQHF
>TRBV5-8
CASSLARGLNTEAFF
>TRBV9
CASSGIEGTGRVGYTF
>TRBV28
CASATGPNEQFF
>TRBV11-3
CASSSTGSSGNTIYF
>TRBV3-1/TRBV3-2
CASSPFRGYLTEAFF
>TRBV19
CASSIAGGETQYF
>TRBV24-1
CATSDSGRSSNQPQHF
>TRBV7-6
CASSFSGQNTGELFF
>TRBV6-6
CASSYTSMGGELFF
>TRBV5-1
CASSSGLNTEAFF
>TRBV28
CASSSGGTASSTDTQYF
>TRBV20-1
CSALEYNEQFF
>TRBV6-5
CASSLPGQGSTF
>TRBV19
CASSRGHTGAEDGNTIYF
>TRBV7-2
CASSFTGGRYTEAFF
>TRBV5-5
CASSLVVVGHNTEAFF
>TRBV6-5
CASSSPGQGSYEQYF
>TRBV28
CASSLDSTGTVSYEQYF
>TRBV10-3
CAISDSGVRTTQYF
>TRBV24-1
CATSDHTGNYGYTF
>TRBV3-1/TRBV3-2
CASSQDQGLRGYTF
>TRBV19
CASSIVGGVLDQPQHF
>TRBV4-2
CASSQRPGGGSDTQYF
>TRBV19
CASSTGTLSYNSPLHF
>TRBV5-4
CASSPGDYNEQFF
>TRBV11-2
CASSSIQGTGEKLFF
>TRBV4-1
CASSQVLGLADFTDTQYF
>TRBV5-5
CASSSRTSGGTEQFF
>TRBV3-1/TRBV3-2
CASSRRTGGNGYTF
>TRBV4-1
CASSPSMSSSYEQYF
>TRBV3-1/TRBV3-2
CASSQGEGLGEAFF
>TRBV28
CASSIPGSQQYF
>TRBV18
CASSPKKTGGVVHEQYF
>TRBV28
CASTTNRIAFF
>TRBV12-5
CASGLAGLRTEAFF